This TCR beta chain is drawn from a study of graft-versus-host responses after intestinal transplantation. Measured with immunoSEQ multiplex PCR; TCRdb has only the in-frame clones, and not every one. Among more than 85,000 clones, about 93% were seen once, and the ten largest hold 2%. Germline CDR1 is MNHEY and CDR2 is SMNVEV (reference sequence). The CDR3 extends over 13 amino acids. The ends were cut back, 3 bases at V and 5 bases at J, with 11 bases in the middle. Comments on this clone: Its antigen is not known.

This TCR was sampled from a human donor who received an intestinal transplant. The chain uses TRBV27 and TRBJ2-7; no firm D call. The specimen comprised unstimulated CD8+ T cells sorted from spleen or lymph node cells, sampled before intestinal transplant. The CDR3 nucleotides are TGTGCCAGCAGTTTGGCTTGGCTCCACGAGCAGTACTTC. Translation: CASSLAWLHEQYF.